This entry lists 21 T cell receptor beta chains sequenced from one sample in a study of spatial heterogeneity in lung cancer. As to time point: blood at routine non-recurrence follow-up after resection. In TCRdb, the 5' RACE reads were re-called with MiXCR into one record per CDR3 protein. This table has 23,000 or so distinct CDR3 sequences, 8% to 10% appearing once. The sequencing here drew on PBMCs, taken at follow-up. The receptors shown here come from a male donor with early-stage non-small cell lung cancer.

This clonotype was counted between two and nine times. The chain uses TRBV28 and TRBJ1-4, with D uncertain. The germline V gene encodes CDR1 MDHEN and CDR2 SYDVKM. There are 13 residues in the CDR3. Trimming took off 6 bases at V and 0 bases at J, with 5 bases between the two ends. The CDR3 region is CASSGATNEKLFF. The CDR3, as DNA: TGTGCCAGCAGCGGGGCAACTAATGAAAAACTGTTTTTT.

This clonotype has just a few counts. The chain joins TRBV7-2 to TRBJ1-1, with D perhaps TRBD1 (6 bases). The V end was cut by 5 bases, the J end by 7 bases, with 17 bases between. This CDR3 spans 14 amino acids. Germline V CDR1 and CDR2: SGHTA, FQGNSA. The CDR3 DNA is TGTGCCAGCAGCCCCTCAGGGGCCGGTGGTGAAGCTTTCTTT. As protein: CASSPSGAGGEAFF.

Ten or more counts support this clonotype. V gene TRBV25-1 combines with J gene TRBJ1-1, with D possibly being TRBD1 (6 bases). Germline CDR1 is MGHDK and CDR2 is SYGVNS. The CDR3 totals 13 residues. Trimming stripped 8 bases from V and 0 bases from J, with 10 bases between. Written as DNA, the CDR3 is TGTGCCAGCCGCAGGGGCCTGAACACTGAAGCTTTCTTT. The encoded protein is CASRRGLNTEAFF.

V and J are TRBV29-1 and TRBJ2-1; TRBD2 agrees at 7 bases. Looked up from germline, CDR1 is SQVTM and CDR2 is ANQGSEA. V gave up 3 bases and J gave up 10 bases; unmatched junction bases: 6. The CDR3 spans 12 residues. The CDR3 reads CSVDKGRGEQFF. The CDR3 DNA sequence: TGCAGCGTTGATAAGGGGAGGGGCGAGCAGTTCTTC.

The chain carries TRBV7-2 and TRBJ2-5; D possibly uses TRBD1 or TRBD2 (5 bases each). Per the germline V gene, CDR1 is SGHTA and CDR2 is FQGNSA. This CDR3 has 14 residues. Trimming removed 2 bases at V and 5 bases at J, with 12 bases between. The CDR3 here is CASSLNQGGETQYF. In DNA form, the CDR3 reads TGTGCCAGCAGCTTAAACCAGGGCGGGGAGACCCAGTACTTC.

This clonotype showed up just once. The chain is built from TRBV5-1 and TRBJ1-6, with D perhaps TRBD1 (5 bases). CDR1 and CDR2 from the germline V gene are SGHRS and YFSETQ. V gave up 0 bases and J gave up 7 bases, with 11 bases separating them. The CDR3 length is 15 residues. This CDR3 reads CASSLGQGDNSPLHF. CDR3 DNA sequence: TGCGCCAGCAGCTTGGGCCAGGGCGACAATTCACCCCTCCACTTT.

V and J are TRBV29-1 and TRBJ2-2; D ambiguous. Trimming pared 7 bases from V and 5 bases from J, leaving 14 bases between. The CDR3 covers 13 residues. Germline CDR1 and CDR2: SQVTM and ANQGSEA. The CDR3: CSGGRDRTGELFF. The CDR3 region has the DNA TGCAGCGGTGGAAGGGATCGGACCGGGGAGCTGTTTTTT.

This clonotype was detected only a few times. The V gene is TRBV7-9, the J gene TRBJ1-3; TRBD1 matches at 7 bases. In germline, CDR1 is SEHNR, CDR2 FQNEAQ (reference sequence). CDR3 length equals 15 residues. Germline trimming cut 7 bases from V and 0 bases from J; bases unmatched to any gene: 6. CDR3 region: CASTTGMSSGNTIYF. CDR3 DNA: TGTGCCAGCACGACAGGGATGAGCTCTGGAAACACCATATATTTT.

This chain links TRBV6-2 or TRBV6-3 with TRBJ1-2; D remains unclear. The CDR3 length is 12 residues. The germline V gene encodes CDR1 MNHEY and CDR2 SVGEGT. Trimming removed 10 bases from V and 6 bases from J, with 15 bases in between. This CDR3 reads CATALKAHGYTF. The CDR3, as DNA: TGTGCCACCGCCCTCAAGGCCCATGGCTACACCTTC.

This clonotype has a handful of counts. The genes are TRBV6-1 and TRBJ1-2; 7 bases map to TRBD1. The germline V gene encodes CDR1 MNHNS and CDR2 SASEGT. The ends lost 4 bases at V and 2 bases at J; junction bases unmatched: 4. This CDR3 contains 14 residues. The CDR3 DNA sequence: TGTGCCAGCAGTGCTCCACAGGGGAACTATGGCTACACCTTC. Amino acid sequence: CASSAPQGNYGYTF.

This clonotype was recorded many times. The rearrangement uses TRBV18 and TRBJ2-6, with no clear D. From germline, CDR1 is KGHSH and CDR2 LQKENI. V dropped 2 bases and J dropped 1 base, with 3 bases sitting between them. This CDR3 has 14 amino acids. The CDR3 sequence: CASSPDSGANVLTF. The CDR3 DNA reads TGTGCCAGCTCACCAGATTCTGGGGCCAACGTCCTGACTTTC.

J is TRBJ2-5 and V is TRBV28; 9 bases match TRBD2. With 6 bases clipped from V and 4 bases from J, the junction kept 6 bases outside the gene matches. CDR1 and CDR2 from the germline V gene are MDHEN and SYDVKM. The CDR3 has 14 residues. The CDR3 reads CASRPAGGRETQYF. As DNA, the CDR3 is TGTGCCAGCAGACCAGCGGGGGGAAGAGAGACCCAGTACTTC.

The CDR3 DNA sequence: TGTGCCAGCAGCTCCCGTTCGGGGACTGGGGACTACGAGCAGTACTTC. Residues: CASSSRSGTGDYEQYF. This chain links TRBV7-2 with TRBJ2-7, with D possibly TRBD2 on 6 matching bases. V was pared by 4 bases and J by 3 bases, with 19 bases between. Germline V gives CDR1 SGHTA, CDR2 FQGNSA. This CDR3 has 16 amino acids.

This clonotype was counted many times. This chain connects TRBV28 to TRBJ2-6; either TRBD1 or TRBD2 may fit D (6 bases each). The V and J ends lost 4 bases and 2 bases respectively, with 9 bases between them. The CDR3 is 15 amino acids. Germline V gives CDR1 MDHEN, CDR2 SYDVKM. For the CDR3, the DNA is TGTGCCAGCAGTTCCGGGGGCGCTGGGGCCAACGTCCTGACTTTC. It encodes CASSSGGAGANVLTF.

This clonotype was detected a few times. The CDR3 here is CASSLVSADTQYF. The CDR3 DNA reads as TGTGCCAGCAGCTTAGTGTCCGCAGATACGCAGTATTTT. The chain recombines TRBV7-6 with TRBJ2-3; the D is unclear. CDR3 size: 13 residues. V lost 1 base, J lost 4 bases, and 6 bases lay in between. Germline values: CDR1 SGHVS, CDR2 FNYEAQ.

This chain connects TRBV7-2 to TRBJ1-6; no clear D. V was clipped by 3 bases and J by 6 bases, with 9 bases between them. This CDR3 region has 14 residues. The germline V gene has CDR1 SGHTA and CDR2 FQGNSA. Here the CDR3 reads CASSFRASNSPLHF. The CDR3 DNA reads TGTGCCAGCAGCTTCCGGGCCAGTAATTCACCCCTCCACTTT.

This clonotype was detected many times. This chain links TRBV6-5 with TRBJ1-1; 11 positions match TRBD1. V gave up 4 bases and J gave up 12 bases; unmatched junction bases: 10. The V gene's germline CDR1 is MNHEY and CDR2 SVGAGI. The CDR3 spans 14 residues. DNA of the CDR3: TGTGCCAGCAGTTCAAGGACAGGGGGCGCAAGGACTTTCTTT. Its translation is CASSSRTGGARTFF.

This clonotype came up many times. V and J are TRBV2 and TRBJ1-4; 7 bases match TRBD1. V lost 4 bases and J lost 4; bases outside the gene matches: 6. Germline V gene lookup returns CDR1 SNHLY and CDR2 FYNNEI. The CDR3 sequence is 15 residues long. The chain's CDR3 is CASSATGAFNEKLFF. CDR3 nucleotide sequence: TGTGCCAGCAGTGCTACAGGGGCGTTTAATGAAAAACTGTTTTTT.

This clonotype was seen a few times. The J gene is TRBJ1-5, the V gene TRBV2; perhaps TRBD1 as D (6 bases). This CDR3 has 12 residues. Looked up from germline, CDR1 is SNHLY and CDR2 is FYNNEI. Trimming cost V 9 bases and J 7 bases, with 13 bases left between them. The CDR3 bases are TGTGCCAGTCGTGAGGACAGCCAGCCCCAGCATTTT. Translating it yields CASREDSQPQHF.

The V gene is TRBV28, the J gene TRBJ1-1; TRBD1 matches at 7 bases. Germline lookup yields CDR1 MDHEN and CDR2 SYDVKM. J lost 11 bases, V lost 6 bases, and 12 bases had no gene match. This CDR3 contains 13 residues. CDR3 DNA: TGTGCCAGCAGCCCTTTGGCGGCAGGGGGGGCTTTCTTT. It specifies CASSPLAAGGAFF. The full variable domain, rest sourced from reference TRBV28 and TRBJ1-1, is DVKVTQSSRYLVKRTGEKVFLECVQDMDHENMFWYRQDPGLGLRLIYFSYDVKMKEKGDIPEGYSVSREKKERFSLILESASTNQTSMYLCASSPLAAGGAFFGQGTRLTVV.

J is TRBJ2-1 and V is TRBV20-1; TRBD2 matches at 8 bases. CDR3 length: 15 residues. V was clipped by 0 bases and J by 7 bases; unmatched bases: 8. CDR1 is DFQATT, CDR2 SNEGSKA, per germline (reference sequence). In DNA form, the CDR3 reads TGCAGTGCTAGAGATCCGGGACTAGGGGAGAATGAGCAGTTCTTC. It specifies CSARDPGLGENEQFF.